The text below deals with one TCR beta chain. The antigen is undetermined. This record belongs to a study of cytomegalovirus exposure and HLA in healthy donors. The wider study: A later analysis reported the same platform for the roughly 110 validation repertoires and the approximately 640 first-cohort repertoires. Findings of the study overall: It was reported that the classifier diagnosed cytomegalovirus status with high specificity and sensitivity in both the original and validation cohorts. A subsequent analysis found that TCR clusters from the first cohort also tended to co-occur in the 120 or so validation repertoires, with about 94% of cluster scores above 0. Cytomegalovirus association was listed for about 150 TCR beta chains.

This CDR3 is 11 amino acids long. Germline V gene lookup returns CDR1 SGHAT and CDR2 FQNNGV. Trimming pared 6 bases from V and 3 bases from J, leaving 6 bases between. This table comes from immunoSEQ multiplex PCR, and its TCRdb copy is limited to in-frame clones, with some not included. The sample has 150,000 to 170,000 clones; less than 90% are singletons. The V gene is TRBV11-2, the J gene TRBJ2-7, with no clear D. Input material: PBMCs. The TCR was taken from a man younger than 35 in good health and CMV-seropositive. CDR3 region: CASRNFYEQYF. CDR3 in DNA: TGTGCCAGCAGAAACTTCTACGAGCAGTACTTC.